The rows below give T cell receptor beta chains drawn from one sample of a study of T cells in tuberculosis. The repertoire was sequenced with immunoSEQ multiplex PCR; TCRdb's copy has only in-frame clones and lacks some. The top ten hold 5% to 6% of the sample, which has over 30,000 clones, 70% to 90% seen once. Material: PBMCs, obtained at tuberculosis diagnosis. These receptors all stem from an adult with tuberculosis. The CDR3 runs from the conserved cysteine through the conserved F or W. Each record gives: clone size, D gene, V gene, J gene, CDR3 protein, CDR3 DNA. The D gene is left open where the match is weak. Clone size, where shown, is once, few, many, or a class for clones that have expanded.

once	NA	TRBV11-2	TRBJ2-7	CASSLVGAASYEQYF	TGTGCCAGCAGCTTAGTAGGGGCGGCCTCCTACGAGCAGTACTTC
NA	NA	TRBV4-3	TRBJ1-6	CASSQAQGRNSPLHF	TGCGCCAGCAGCCAAGCACAGGGAAGAAATTCACCCCTCCACTTT
NA	NA	TRBV5-6	TRBJ1-2	CASSLDSYGYTF	TGTGCCAGCAGCTTGGACAGCTATGGCTACACCTTC
NA	NA	TRBV2	TRBJ2-5	CASSDRLGWETQYF	TGTGCCAGCAGTGACCGACTGGGTTGGGAGACCCAGTACTTC
once	NA	TRBV29-1	TRBJ1-2	CSVEDRRASGGYTF	TGCAGCGTTGAAGATAGGCGGGCCTCTGGTGGCTACACCTTC
NA	NA	TRBV5-8	TRBJ2-6	CASSSDNGGANVLTF	TGTGCCAGCAGCTCGGACAATGGTGGGGCCAACGTCCTGACTTTC
once	NA	TRBV28	TRBJ2-1	CASSFSGPSYNEQFF	TGTGCCAGCAGTTTCAGCGGACCCTCCTACAATGAGCAGTTCTTC
NA	NA	TRBV5-1	TRBJ2-5	CATNRGHTRQETQYF	TGCGCGACGAACAGAGGGCACACCCGGCAAGAGACCCAGTACTTC
NA	NA	TRBV9	TRBJ1-3	CASSLDLRTTGNTIYF	TGTGCCAGCAGCCTCGACTTGAGGACTACTGGAAACACCATATATTTT
NA	NA	TRBV7-6	TRBJ2-3	CASSLTQGTHTQYF	TGTGCCAGCAGCTTAACTCAGGGTACCCATACGCAGTATTTT
few	NA	TRBV19	TRBJ2-1	CASSLSRGNEQFF	TGTGCCAGTAGTCTCAGCCGGGGCAATGAGCAGTTCTTC
NA	TRBD2	TRBV7-6	TRBJ2-3	CASSPGLAGGPAADTQYF	TGTGCCAGCAGCCCTGGACTAGCGGGGGGCCCTGCTGCAGATACGCAGTATTTT
NA	TRBD2	TRBV5-4	TRBJ2-1	CASSLAAGGPEEQFF	TGTGCCAGCAGCTTGGCCGCGGGGGGGCCGGAGGAGCAGTTCTTC
NA	TRBD1	TRBV6-5	TRBJ2-1	CASSRGTGGRDEQFF	TGTGCCAGCAGTAGGGGGACAGGGGGCAGGGATGAGCAGTTCTTC
NA	TRBD2	TRBV7-9	TRBJ2-2	CASHSGGGELFF	TGTGCCAGCCACTCGGGGGGCGGGGAGCTGTTTTTT
NA	TRBD2	TRBV11-2	TRBJ2-3	CASSGSSGDTDTQYF	TGTGCCAGCAGCGGGTCTAGCGGCGACACAGATACGCAGTATTTT
once	NA	TRBV25-1	TRBJ1-5	CASSERGSHQPQHF	TGTGCCAGCAGTGAAAGGGGCTCCCATCAGCCCCAGCATTTT
NA	NA	TRBV2	TRBJ1-3	CASSEARDMNSGNTIYF	TGTGCCAGCAGTGAAGCCAGGGACATGAACTCTGGAAACACCATATATTTT
NA	TRBD1	TRBV7-8	TRBJ2-7	CASSMDRLSSYEQYF	TGTGCCAGCAGCATGGACAGGCTCAGCTCCTACGAGCAGTACTTC
NA	TRBD1	TRBV19	TRBJ1-4	CASSISGTGVEKLFF	TGTGCCAGTAGTATTTCTGGGACAGGGGTCGAAAAACTGTTTTTT
NA	NA	TRBV5-1	TRBJ2-7	CASSLALQGGEQYF	TGCGCCAGCAGCTTGGCCTTACAGGGTGGCGAGCAGTACTTC
NA	TRBD1	TRBV25-1	TRBJ2-7	CASSESGTGHYEQYF	TGTGCCAGCAGTGAATCGGGGACAGGACACTACGAGCAGTACTTC
few	NA	TRBV4-1	TRBJ1-2	CASSQGGGWSYGYTF	TGCGCCAGCAGCCAAGGGGGGGGGTGGAGCTATGGCTACACCTTC
NA	NA	TRBV6-5	TRBJ1-1	CASSRDTEAFF	TGTGCCAGCAGCCGGGACACTGAAGCTTTCTTT
NA	NA	TRBV4-1	TRBJ2-7	CASSQGRQGYEQYF	TGCGCCAGCAGCCAAGGACGCCAGGGCTACGAGCAGTACTTC
NA	TRBD1	TRBV13	TRBJ1-4	CASSPGTGEKLFF	TGTGCCAGCAGCCCGGGGACAGGCGAAAAACTGTTTTTT
NA	NA	TRBV6-6	TRBJ1-3	CASEQGPLTGNTIYF	TGTGCCAGCGAACAGGGACCCCTCACTGGAAACACCATATATTTT
NA	NA	TRBV7-2	TRBJ2-5	CASSSIAQETQYF	TGTGCCAGCAGCTCTATAGCGCAAGAGACCCAGTACTTC
NA	NA	TRBV7-2	TRBJ1-6	CASSLSLTNSPLHF	TGTGCCAGCAGCTTAAGTCTCACAAATTCACCCCTCCACTTT
NA	TRBD2	TRBV7-9	TRBJ2-2	CASNPRNSGRVTGELFF	TGTGCCAGCAACCCCCGGAATAGCGGGAGGGTCACCGGGGAGCTGTTTTTT
NA	NA	TRBV11-2	TRBJ2-3	CASSLEGGTDTQYF	TGTGCCAGCAGCTTAGAAGGGGGCACAGATACGCAGTATTTT
once	TRBD1	TRBV5-1	TRBJ2-7	CASSFRTGSYEQYF	TGCGCCAGCAGCTTCCGGACAGGCTCCTACGAGCAGTACTTC
NA	NA	TRBV9	TRBJ2-1	CASSVAQYNEQFF	TGTGCCAGCAGCGTAGCACAGTACAATGAGCAGTTCTTC
NA	NA	TRBV10-3	TRBJ2-3	CAISETTGSSSTDTQYF	TGTGCCATCAGTGAGACTACAGGGTCCAGCTCCACAGATACGCAGTATTTT
once	NA	TRBV4-3	TRBJ2-7	CASSQTTGTFYEQYF	TGCGCCAGCAGCCAGACGACAGGTACCTTCTACGAGCAGTACTTC
NA	TRBD1	TRBV7-3	TRBJ2-2	CASSKSGTGGTGELFF	TGTGCCAGCAGCAAATCCGGGACAGGGGGAACCGGGGAGCTGTTTTTT
few	TRBD1	TRBV19	TRBJ1-1	CASSIVTGAEAFF	TGTGCCAGTAGTATAGTCACAGGGGCTGAAGCTTTCTTT
NA	NA	TRBV28	TRBJ1-6	CASSLPDGTIRGTPLHF	TGTGCCAGCAGTTTACCGGACGGTACGATTAGGGGGACACCCCTCCACTTT
NA	NA	TRBV5-8	TRBJ1-6	CASSFGTMNSPLHF	TGTGCCAGCAGCTTCGGGACAATGAATTCACCCCTCCACTTT
NA	NA	TRBV4-1	TRBJ2-1	CASSQPDTYNEQFF	TGCGCCAGCAGCCAACCCGACACCTACAATGAGCAGTTCTTC
NA	TRBD1	TRBV6-6	TRBJ1-1	CASSYQGTETEAFF	TGTGCCAGCAGTTACCAAGGGACAGAAACTGAAGCTTTCTTT
NA	NA	TRBV4-1	TRBJ2-5	CASSGLALETQYF	TGCGCCAGCAGCGGCTTAGCTCTGGAGACCCAGTACTTC
NA	NA	TRBV6-5	TRBJ2-2	CASSERRAGELFF	TGTGCCAGCAGCGAAAGGAGGGCCGGGGAGCTGTTTTTT
NA	NA	TRBV4-2	TRBJ2-7	CASSQDTRNRYF	TGTGCCAGCAGCCAAGATACGAGGAACCGGTACTTC
NA	TRBD1	TRBV10-3	TRBJ1-2	CAITGTGEDGYTF	TGTGCCATCACCGGGACAGGGGAGGATGGCTACACCTTC
NA	NA	TRBV27	TRBJ1-1	CASGPWGQGSRAFF	TGTGCCAGTGGACCGTGGGGGCAGGGCAGTAGAGCTTTCTTT
NA	TRBD2	TRBV28	TRBJ2-1	CASLSGGNYNEQFF	TGTGCCAGCCTGAGCGGGGGAAACTACAATGAGCAGTTCTTC
NA	TRBD1	TRBV5-1	TRBJ2-3	CASSLKAGGRTVTDTQYF	TGCGCCAGCAGCTTGAAGGCAGGGGGTAGAACCGTCACAGATACGCAGTATTTT
once	TRBD2	TRBV18	TRBJ2-2	CASSPRLAGPNTGELFF	TGTGCCAGCTCACCAAGACTAGCGGGACCGAACACCGGGGAGCTGTTTTTT
NA	NA	TRBV6-1	TRBJ2-3	CASSQRVDTQYF	TGTGCCAGCAGTCAACGGGTAGATACGCAGTATTTT
NA	TRBD2	TRBV27	TRBJ2-7	CASSSSGSWGYEQYF	TGTGCCAGCAGTTCTAGCGGGTCCTGGGGATACGAGCAGTACTTC
NA	NA	TRBV29-1	TRBJ2-7	CSVEDFGGVYF	TGCAGCGTTGAAGATTTCGGGGGAGTGTACTTC
once	TRBD2	TRBV6-1	TRBJ2-3	CASSESSGWTDTQYF	TGTGCCAGCAGTGAGTCTAGCGGGTGGACAGATACGCAGTATTTT
NA	NA	TRBV4-2	TRBJ1-1	CASSQDGRGFTEAFF	TGTGCCAGCAGCCAAGACGGACGGGGGTTCACTGAAGCTTTCTTT
NA	TRBD2	TRBV9	TRBJ2-5	CASSVDFRGGLEGETQYF	TGTGCCAGCAGCGTAGATTTTCGAGGGGGACTAGAAGGAGAGACCCAGTACTTC
NA	NA	TRBV6-1	TRBJ1-5	CASNKGPAVNQPQHF	TGTGCCAGCAACAAGGGGCCGGCCGTTAATCAGCCCCAGCATTTT
NA	NA	TRBV28	TRBJ2-6	CASSLRGRGRSGANVLTF	TGTGCCAGCAGTTTAAGGGGGAGGGGCCGCTCTGGGGCCAACGTCCTGACTTTC